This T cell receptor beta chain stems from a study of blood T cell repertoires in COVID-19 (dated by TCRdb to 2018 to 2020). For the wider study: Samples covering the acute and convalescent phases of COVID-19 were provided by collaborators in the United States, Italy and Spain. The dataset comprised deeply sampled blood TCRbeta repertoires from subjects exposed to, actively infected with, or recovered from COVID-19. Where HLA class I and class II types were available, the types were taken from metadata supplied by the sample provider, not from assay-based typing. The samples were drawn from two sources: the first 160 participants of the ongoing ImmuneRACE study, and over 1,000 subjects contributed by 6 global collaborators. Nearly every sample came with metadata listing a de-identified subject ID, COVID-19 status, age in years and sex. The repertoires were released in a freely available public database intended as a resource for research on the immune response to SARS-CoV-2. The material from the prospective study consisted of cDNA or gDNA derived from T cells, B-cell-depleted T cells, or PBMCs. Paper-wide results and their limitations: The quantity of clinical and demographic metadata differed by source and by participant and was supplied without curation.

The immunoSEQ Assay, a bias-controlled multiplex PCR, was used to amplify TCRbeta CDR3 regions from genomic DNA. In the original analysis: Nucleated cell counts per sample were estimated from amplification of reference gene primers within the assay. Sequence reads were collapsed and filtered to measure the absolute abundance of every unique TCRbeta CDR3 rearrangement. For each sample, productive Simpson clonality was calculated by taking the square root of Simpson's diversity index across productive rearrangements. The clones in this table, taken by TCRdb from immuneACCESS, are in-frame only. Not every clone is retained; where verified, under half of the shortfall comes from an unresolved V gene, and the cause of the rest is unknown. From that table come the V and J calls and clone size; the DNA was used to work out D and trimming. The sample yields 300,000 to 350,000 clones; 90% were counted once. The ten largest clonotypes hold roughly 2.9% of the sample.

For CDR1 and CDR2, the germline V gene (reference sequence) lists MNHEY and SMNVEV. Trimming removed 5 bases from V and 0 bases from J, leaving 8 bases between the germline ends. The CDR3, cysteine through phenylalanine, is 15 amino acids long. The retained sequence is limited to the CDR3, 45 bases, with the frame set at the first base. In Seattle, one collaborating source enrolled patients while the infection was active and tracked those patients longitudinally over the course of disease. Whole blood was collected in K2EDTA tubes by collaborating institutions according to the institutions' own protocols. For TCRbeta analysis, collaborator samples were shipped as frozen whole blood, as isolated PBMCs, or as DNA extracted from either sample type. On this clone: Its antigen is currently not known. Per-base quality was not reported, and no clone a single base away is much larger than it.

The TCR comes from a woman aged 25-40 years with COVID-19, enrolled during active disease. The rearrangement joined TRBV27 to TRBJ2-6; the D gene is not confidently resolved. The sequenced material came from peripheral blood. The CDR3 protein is CASSQVTSGANVLTF. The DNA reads TGTGCCAGCAGTCAGGTAACCTCTGGGGCCAACGTCCTGACTTTC.